This T cell receptor beta chain was identified during a study of blood T cell repertoires in COVID-19. Study summary: Sources were T cells, B-cell-depleted T cells, or PBMCs; the material itself was cDNA or gDNA.

Per the study methods: Nucleated cell number was recorded as an estimate derived from reference gene primer amplification. Clones were sequenced by immunoSEQ multiplex PCR, and TCRdb holds only the in-frame ones, with some missing. V, J and clone size derive from that table, while D and trimming were established from the DNA sequence. The data contain a few hundred thousand clones, 85% to 90% of them singletons. The CDR3 loop spans 14 amino acids. Trimming left V 0 bases short and J 2 bases short, with 7 bases between. The germline gives CDR1 MGHRA, CDR2 YSYEKL. Recovered status in Cohort 3 required two negative PCRs, clearance, or symptom resolution.

The source of this sequence is a woman aged 18-29 years who had recovered from COVID-19. The sample comprised PBMCs or T cells enriched from blood (not recorded which). The gene calls are TRBV4-1 and TRBJ1-1; no clear D. CDR3 nucleotides: TGCGCCAGCAGCCAAGAGGAGTTAAACACTGAAGCTTTCTTT. This encodes CASSQEELNTEAFF.